In its sample, the clone carrying this TCR beta chain was seen a few times. Its cognate antigen is unknown. The source of the sample is a study of T cells after yellow fever vaccination. Notes on the study in general: Abundant bulk-derived clonotypes could contaminate FACS-sorted repertoires.

Synthesis of TCR cDNA relied on 5'RACE template switching, which attached a universal primer site and UMIs. TCRdb passed the 5' RACE reads through MiXCR, listing each CDR3 protein once. The sample holds a few hundred thousand distinct CDR3 sequences, 3.6% seen once. V gave up 4 bases and J gave up 6 bases, with 15 bases separating them. The CDR3 has 13 residues. The germline V gene encodes CDR1 DFQATT and CDR2 SNEGSKA (reference sequence). The chain links TRBV20-1 to TRBJ1-1, with a weak D call TRBD1 (6 bases). This material consisted of PBMCs, taken on the day of the yellow fever booster vaccination. The receptor was isolated from a man younger than 35 who received the YFV17D yellow fever vaccine. CDR3 amino acids: CSATGGLRAEAFF. The DNA for the CDR3 is TGCAGTGCTACCGGGGGGCTTCGCGCTGAAGCTTTCTTT.